This T cell receptor beta chain was found in a study of naive and memory T cell subsets. Study findings and constraints: Especially in CD8 cells, naive repertoires contained a few larger clonotypes, possibly CD45RA-re-expressing memory cells. Naive and memory subsets had different power law exponents for TCR abundance.

Cells stained for CD3, CD4, CD8, CD45RA, CD27 and viability were sorted into four CD45RA/CD27 subsets. This clonotype was recorded many times. The target antigen is unknown. Both TRBC1 and TRBC2 were covered by a beta constant-region primer of two equimolar oligonucleotides. Four rounds of PCR amplified the ligated cDNA using nested alpha and beta constant-region primers plus SP2. TCRdb itself ran the UMI-ligation and nested PCR reads through MiXCR, one entry per CDR3 protein. This sample carries approximately 140,000 distinct CDR3 sequences, under 25% of them seen once, and the ten largest clones take roughly 0.63%. Germline CDR1 and CDR2: SQVTM and ANQGSEA. V dropped 6 bases and J dropped 6 bases, with 17 bases sitting between them. This CDR3 has 13 amino acids.

The rearrangement uses TRBV29-1 and TRBJ1-2; D is undetermined. The sample taken for sequencing was naive CD8+ T cells from blood. The TCR was taken from a human donor in good health. The CDR3, as DNA: TGCAGCGTGAAAGAGAGGACGGGAGATGGCTACACCTTC. This gives the protein CSVKERTGDGYTF.